A single sample gave rise to the 22 T cell receptor beta chains below, sequenced in a study of human T cells and chemical hapten exposure. TCRdb analysed the RACE reads with MiXCR anew, one entry per CDR3 protein. This table holds about 130,000 distinct CDR3 sequences, approximately 8.3% found once. Time point described: healthy volunteer bleed at 2 weeks. Unfractionated whole blood was the source of the extracted total RNA. Sequenced material: whole blood. The receptors derive from a male donor in good health. Some clones in this sample may be carry-over from other donors' samples.

This clonotype has only a few counts. This chain links TRBV12-3 or TRBV12-4 with TRBJ1-6, with 8 nucleotides matching TRBD1. Trimming took 5 bases from V and 4 from J; bases not matched to a gene: 7. The CDR3 spans 16 residues. The CDR3 nucleotides read TGTGCCAGCAGTGCCTTGGACAGGGCGTATAATTCACCCCTCCACTTT. This translates into CASSALDRAYNSPLHF.

There are a few counts of this clonotype. The chain is built from TRBV2 and TRBJ1-5, with 9 bases that match TRBD1. Germline lookup yields CDR1 SNHLY and CDR2 FYNNEI. V lost 6 bases, J lost 5 bases, and 5 bases stayed unmatched. The CDR3 loop spans 14 amino acids. For the CDR3, the DNA is TGTGCCAGCAGCCCCGGGACAGGGTATCAGCCCCAGCATTTT. It translates to CASSPGTGYQPQHF.

The J gene is TRBJ1-4, the V gene TRBV6-5; 8 bases line up with TRBD1. Germline trimming cut 6 bases from V and 7 bases from J; bases unmatched to any gene: 4. The CDR3 is 13 residues long. Germline assignment: CDR1 MNHEY and CDR2 SVGAGI. This CDR3 is CASSSDRGEKLFF. CDR3 in DNA: TGTGCCAGCAGCTCCGACAGGGGTGAAAAACTGTTTTTT.

This clonotype has just a few counts. The chain links TRBV9 to TRBJ2-2; D unclear. This CDR3 spans 14 amino acids. The V gene's germline CDR1 is SGDLS and CDR2 YYNGEE. V shed 4 bases and J shed 3 bases, with 10 bases lying between them. DNA for the CDR3: TGTGCCAGCAGCTTCCGGGTCGACACCGGGGAGCTGTTTTTT. Its protein is CASSFRVDTGELFF. Filled out from reference TRBV9 and TRBJ2-2, the complete variable domain reads DSGVTQTPKHLITATGQRVTLRCSPRSGDLSVYWYQQSLDQGLQFLIQYYNGEERAKGNILERFSAQQFPDLHSELNLSSLELGDSALYFCASSFRVDTGELFFGEGSRLTVL.

The chain employs TRBV7-8 and TRBJ1-2; maybe TRBD1 (6 bases). V was cut by 1 base and J by 6 bases, with 9 bases left in between. CDR3 length: 13 residues. Germline assignment: CDR1 SGHVS and CDR2 FQNEAQ. The CDR3 sequence is CASSLGTVHGYTF. CDR3 DNA sequence: TGTGCCAGCAGCTTAGGGACAGTTCATGGCTACACCTTC.

The chain links TRBV2 to TRBJ1-5, with TRBD1 matching 7 bases. The CDR3 contains 13 residues. V was pared by 11 bases and J by 4 bases, with 8 bases of the junction left unmatched. Germline V gives CDR1 SNHLY, CDR2 FYNNEI. CDR3 residues: CAGGTDKNQPQHF. The CDR3 bases are TGTGCCGGAGGGACAGACAAAAATCAGCCCCAGCATTTT.

The chain uses TRBV6-5 and TRBJ2-7; TRBD2 matches 7 bases. The J segment lost 2 bases and the V segment lost 2 bases, leaving 9 bases of the junction unmatched. The CDR3 is made up of 16 amino acids. Germline CDR1 is MNHEY and CDR2 is SVGAGI. Here the CDR3 DNA reads TGTGCCAGCAGTTACCGAGGGCTAGCGGACACCTACGAGCAGTACTTC. Encoded protein: CASSYRGLADTYEQYF.

The V and J genes are TRBV19 and TRBJ2-2; a possible D gene is TRBD2 (5 bases). Trimming took 7 bases from V and 1 from J, leaving 7 bases between them. CDR1 and CDR2 (germline): LNHDA, SQIVND (reference sequence). The CDR3 has 13 amino acids. DNA of the CDR3: TGTGCCAGTATGGACTGGAACACCGGGGAGCTGTTTTTT. Encoded protein: CASMDWNTGELFF.

This chain connects TRBV2 to TRBJ1-5, with a tentative D call TRBD1 (5 bases). Trimming cost V 6 bases and J 2 bases, with 14 bases left between them. Germline V CDR1 and CDR2: SNHLY, FYNNEI. The CDR3 has 15 amino acids. The CDR3 DNA sequence: TGTGCCAGCAGCCAAGGGGTAGCGGGCAATCAGCCCCAGCATTTT. Encoded protein: CASSQGVAGNQPQHF.

The chain carries TRBV6-6 and TRBJ1-1, with D possibly TRBD1 on 5 matching bases. V gave up 0 bases and J gave up 0 bases, with 5 bases separating them. Germline V lookup: CDR1 MNHNY, CDR2 SVGAGI (reference sequence). The CDR3 totals 14 residues. The CDR3 is CASSYSTVNTEAFF. In DNA form, the CDR3 reads TGTGCCAGCAGTTACTCGACAGTGAACACTGAAGCTTTCTTT.

This clonotype came up a few times. The rearrangement joins TRBV20-1 to TRBJ2-7; TRBD2 agrees at 12 bases. The CDR3 loop spans 15 amino acids. Germline-derived CDR1 and CDR2 are DFQATT and SNEGSKA (reference sequence). V trimming: 6 bases; J trimming: 4 bases; junction bases outside the gene matches: 10. CDR3 in amino acids: CSALWSGTSGYEQYF. In nucleotides, the CDR3 is TGCAGTGCACTGTGGTCCGGGACTAGCGGGTACGAGCAGTACTTC.

This clonotype was seen at least ten times. The gene calls are TRBV6-1 and TRBJ1-5, with D perhaps TRBD1 (5 bases). This CDR3 has 17 residues. Germline CDR1 and CDR2: MNHNS and SASEGT. V was clipped by 9 bases and J by 0 bases, with 21 bases between them. The CDR3: CASIGWSGPGSNQPQHF. In DNA form, the CDR3 reads TGTGCCAGTATTGGCTGGTCGGGACCAGGTAGCAATCAGCCCCAGCATTTT.

The chain combines TRBV6-2 or TRBV6-3 with TRBJ1-6, with a weak D call TRBD1 (6 bases). Germline CDR1 MNHEY, CDR2 SVGEGT. This CDR3 has 17 residues. V gave up 6 bases and J gave up 9 bases, with 24 bases separating them. DNA for the CDR3: TGTGCCAGCAGACCTACGGACAGACACGTAGGGGTTTCACCCCTCCACTTT. Amino acid sequence: CASRPTDRHVGVSPLHF.

The chain joins TRBV5-6 to TRBJ2-2; 8 bases are a match to TRBD1. CDR1 is SGHDT and CDR2 is YYEEEE in the germline V gene. J lost 1 base, V lost 4 bases, and 3 bases had no gene match. The CDR3 has 15 amino acids. CDR3 DNA sequence: TGTGCCAGCAGCCCCGGACAGGGGAACACCGGGGAGCTGTTTTTT. Residues: CASSPGQGNTGELFF.

This clonotype was found many times. The genes are TRBV7-9 and TRBJ2-3; 15 nucleotides line up with TRBD2. Trimming at V came to 5 bases and at J to 3 bases, leaving 9 bases not matched to a gene. Germline CDR1 SEHNR, CDR2 FQNEAQ (reference sequence). The CDR3 loop spans 18 amino acids. The CDR3 DNA reads TGTGCCAGCAGCCCCAGAAGGGGACTAGCGGGAGGAACAGATACGCAGTATTTT. It specifies CASSPRRGLAGGTDTQYF.

The V and J genes are TRBV13 and TRBJ2-1; D is unresolved. Germline assignment: CDR1 PRHDT and CDR2 FYEKMQ (reference sequence). The CDR3 length is 16 residues. Deletions cut 3 bases from V and 8 bases from J, with 20 bases between. The DNA for the CDR3 is TGTGCCAGCAGCTTCGGTGGTAGGAGATCGTTATATGAGCAGTTCTTC. The encoded protein is CASSFGGRRSLYEQFF.

This clonotype occurred a few times. The V and J genes are TRBV20-1 and TRBJ1-5, with a possible D match to TRBD1 (6 bases). Trimming shortened V by 1 base and J by 5 bases, and 12 bases separated the two germline ends. The CDR3 length is 14 residues. CDR1 and CDR2 from the germline V gene are DFQATT and SNEGSKA (reference sequence). The CDR3, as DNA: TGCAGTGCTAGAGGCCCGGGGGGCGATCAGCCCCAGCATTTT. Translation gives CSARGPGGDQPQHF.

The chain couples TRBV20-1 to TRBJ1-3, with D tentatively TRBD1 (6 bases). V lost 3 bases, J lost 0 bases, and 15 bases lay in between. The CDR3 totals 16 residues. The germline V gene has CDR1 DFQATT and CDR2 SNEGSKA (reference sequence). The CDR3 DNA reads as TGCAGTGCTAGGAGGGGTCAGGGGCACTCTGGAAACACCATATATTTT. Protein: CSARRGQGHSGNTIYF.

This sequence joins TRBV5-6 and TRBJ2-1, with TRBD2 matching 7 bases. Germline V gene sequence: CDR1 SGHDT, CDR2 YYEEEE. The CDR3 is 15 amino acids. Losses at the gene ends were 7 bases for V and 2 bases for J; bases not matched to a gene: 9. Here the CDR3 reads CASGPGGGPYNEQFF. The CDR3 DNA is TGTGCCAGCGGTCCTGGGGGGGGACCCTACAATGAGCAGTTCTTC.

This clonotype showed up many times. The chain uses TRBV6-6 and TRBJ1-4, with D possibly being TRBD1 (5 bases). This CDR3 is built from 15 residues. Germline V gene sequence: CDR1 MNHNY, CDR2 SVGAGI (reference sequence). V lost 4 bases and J lost 1, with 10 bases in between. This CDR3 is CASSSPTVTNEKLFF. The CDR3 DNA follows: TGTGCCAGCAGTTCCCCGACAGTAACTAATGAAAAACTGTTTTTT.

The chain recombines TRBV29-1 with TRBJ2-1; 7 bases match TRBD1. Germline-derived CDR1 and CDR2 are SQVTM and ANQGSEA. V lost 3 bases and J lost 2; bases outside the gene matches: 7. This CDR3 region has 15 residues. The CDR3 region has the DNA TGCAGCGTTGATTCATACGGGACAGCCTACAATGAGCAGTTCTTC. Residues: CSVDSYGTAYNEQFF.

The chain is built from TRBV20-1 and TRBJ1-4, with TRBD1 as a possible D gene (5 bases). The CDR3 spans 15 residues. The germline V gene has CDR1 DFQATT and CDR2 SNEGSKA (reference sequence). Between the trimmed V and J ends, which lost 1 base and 0 bases, there was a span of 9 bases. CDR3 nucleotides: TGCAGTGCTAGAGGGGGGTTTGCAACTAATGAAAAACTGTTTTTT. Amino acid sequence: CSARGGFATNEKLFF.